Each of the 20 T cell receptor beta chains below was sequenced from the same sample in a study of cytomegalovirus exposure and HLA in healthy donors. The PCR employed 60 Vbeta primers together with 13 Jbeta primers. Generated by immunoSEQ multiplex PCR, the TCRdb table keeps only in-frame clones and is missing some. The data hold some 91,000 clones, with around nine tenths observed a single time. Source material: PBMCs. Receptor source: a man aged 25-45 years in good health and CMV-seropositive.

CDR3 residues: CATSRGGQVSYEQYF. CDR3 coding DNA: TGTGCCACCAGCAGGGGAGGACAGGTATCCTACGAGCAGTACTTC. The rearrangement links TRBV15 to TRBJ2-7; D is perhaps TRBD1 (7 bases). V lost 3 bases and J 1 base, leaving 13 bases between the germline ends. This CDR3 has 15 amino acids. The germline V gene encodes CDR1 LNHNV and CDR2 YYDKDF (reference sequence).

V and J are TRBV19 and TRBJ2-7; possible D gene TRBD1, 6 bases. CDR1 is LNHDA and CDR2 is SQIVND in the germline V gene (reference sequence). The CDR3 runs 14 residues. V shed 2 bases and J shed 4 bases, with 12 bases lying between them. The CDR3 DNA is TGTGCCAGTAGTATATATACAGGGTCGTACGAGCAGTACTTC. Translating gives CASSIYTGSYEQYF.

This clone showed up just a few times. The chain couples TRBV6-1 to TRBJ2-1; 11 bases match TRBD1. CDR3 length equals 16 residues. CDR1 MNHNS and CDR2 SASEGT come from the germline V gene. J was trimmed by 9 bases and V by 3 bases; bases with no gene match: 10. In DNA, the CDR3 is TGTGCCAGCAGTGACACGGACAGGGGGCTGGGGAGTGAGCAGTTCTTC. Its protein is CASSDTDRGLGSEQFF.

The chain carries TRBV7-6 and TRBJ1-1, with no clear D. V lost 5 bases and J lost 5, with 15 bases in between. The CDR3 is 14 residues long. CDR1 and CDR2 (germline): SGHVS, FNYEAQ. The chain's CDR3 is CASSPPSGLTEAFF. The CDR3, as DNA: TGTGCCAGCAGCCCCCCGTCGGGTTTGACTGAAGCTTTCTTT.

This clone was picked up a small number of times. V gene TRBV4-2 combines with J gene TRBJ2-7; D is undetermined. Germline-derived CDR1 and CDR2 are LGHNA and YNFKEQ. CDR3 length: 12 residues. Trimming left V 4 bases short and J 5 bases short, with 9 bases between. CDR3 sequence reads: CASSLRGHEQYF. The CDR3 DNA reads as TGTGCCAGCAGCCTACGTGGCCACGAGCAGTACTTC.

This CDR3 is CASSQEGRVGYEQYF. The CDR3 DNA sequence: TGTGCCAGCAGCCAAGAGGGCAGGGTGGGCTACGAGCAGTACTTC. The chain is built from TRBV4-2 and TRBJ2-7; D is possibly TRBD1 (5 bases). Trimming left V 0 bases short and J 3 bases short, with 12 bases between. The CDR3 sequence is 15 residues long. CDR1 is LGHNA, CDR2 YNFKEQ, per germline.

This clone was observed a few times. The CDR3 reads CASSLGRSYNEQFF. The CDR3, as DNA: TGTGCCAGCAGTCTGGGCCGGTCCTACAATGAGCAGTTCTTC. The chain carries TRBV7-8 and TRBJ2-1; no clear D. The CDR3 is made up of 14 amino acids. Between the trimmed V and J ends, which lost 6 bases and 1 base, there was a span of 10 bases. Germline CDR1 and CDR2: SGHVS and FQNEAQ.

The rearrangement joins TRBV30 to TRBJ1-2, with a tentative D call TRBD1 (6 bases). Trimming shortened V by 4 bases and J by 4 bases, and 13 bases separated the two germline ends. The CDR3 is 13 residues long. Germline CDR1 reads GTSNPN; CDR2 reads SVGIG (reference sequence). The CDR3 here is CAWKWGQTYGYTF. CDR3 in DNA: TGTGCCTGGAAGTGGGGGCAGACCTATGGCTACACCTTC.

This chain links TRBV5-1 with TRBJ2-5; 8 bases map to TRBD1. Germline values: CDR1 SGHRS, CDR2 YFSETQ. The length of the CDR3 is 15 residues. The V and J ends lost 3 bases and 1 base, in that order; junction bases with no gene match: 5. The CDR3 nucleotides read TGCGCCAGCAGCTCACCACAGGGGGGCCAAGAGACCCAGTACTTC. This codes for CASSSPQGGQETQYF.

This sequence joins TRBV5-1 and TRBJ2-7, with 7 positions matching TRBD2. The J segment lost 4 bases and the V segment lost 4 bases, leaving 5 bases of the junction unmatched. The CDR3 has 13 residues. Germline V CDR1 and CDR2: SGHRS, YFSETQ. DNA for the CDR3: TGCGCCAGCAGCCCAAGTAGCGGGTACGAGCAGTACTTC. It encodes CASSPSSGYEQYF.

The chain joins TRBV27 to TRBJ2-1; a weak D match, TRBD2 (6 bases). CDR3 length: 11 amino acids. In germline, CDR1 is MNHEY, CDR2 SMNVEV (reference sequence). V was trimmed by 7 bases and J by 8 bases, leaving 9 bases between them. CDR3 loop: CASTLADEQFF. CDR3 nucleotides: TGTGCCAGCACCTTAGCGGATGAGCAGTTCTTC.

This sequence joins TRBV2 and TRBJ2-2, with D tentatively TRBD2 (6 bases). This CDR3 region has 15 residues. Germline V gives CDR1 SNHLY, CDR2 FYNNEI. The V end lost 7 bases, the J end lost 6 bases, and 18 bases lay between the germline ends. The CDR3, as DNA: TGTGCCAGCACCCTCGGGACTCAGGGCGCCGGGGAGCTGTTTTTT. Its translation is CASTLGTQGAGELFF.

This clone was seen once. The CDR3 loop is CASGPGEGLYEQYF. CDR3 nucleotides: TGTGCCAGCGGCCCTGGGGAGGGACTTTACGAGCAGTACTTC. V is TRBV27 and J is TRBJ2-7; 7 bases agree with TRBD2. CDR1 and CDR2 (germline): MNHEY, SMNVEV (reference sequence). V lost 8 bases to trimming and J lost 4 bases; unmatched junction nucleotides: 11. The length of the CDR3 is 14 residues.

This clone has just one count. The chain employs TRBV19 and TRBJ1-1; D remains unclear. Germline CDR1 LNHDA, CDR2 SQIVND (reference sequence). The CDR3 runs 13 residues. Trimming stripped 8 bases from V and 1 base from J, with 11 bases between. The CDR3 spells CASGGEWNTEAFF. Written as DNA, the CDR3 is TGTGCCAGTGGCGGTGAGTGGAACACTGAAGCTTTCTTT.

V usage is TRBV5-6 and J usage is TRBJ2-7; TRBD2 matches 9 bases. The CDR3 extends over 17 amino acids. V shed 0 bases and J 5 bases; nucleotides not matched to a gene: 12. The germline V gene encodes CDR1 SGHDT and CDR2 YYEEEE. The CDR3, as DNA: TGTGCCAGCAGCTTGGCCGGAGTTAGCGGGAGATCGGACGAGCAGTACTTC. Encoded protein: CASSLAGVSGRSDEQYF.

V gene TRBV29-1 combines with J gene TRBJ2-7, with 9 bases that match TRBD1. The V segment lost 3 bases and the J segment 3 bases; nucleotides outside the gene matches: 0. The CDR3 has 12 amino acids. CDR1 is SQVTM and CDR2 is ANQGSEA in the germline V gene. The CDR3 DNA follows: TGCAGCGTTGAGACAGGGGGCTACGAGCAGTACTTC. It encodes CSVETGGYEQYF.

This chain uses TRBV15 with TRBJ2-3, with D perhaps TRBD1 (5 bases). The CDR3 has 13 residues. Looked up from germline, CDR1 is LNHNV and CDR2 is YYDKDF (reference sequence). With 7 bases removed from V and 1 base from J, the gap between germline ends came to 9 bases. The CDR3 bases are TGTGCCACCACCGGACACCGCACAGATACGCAGTATTTT. It specifies CATTGHRTDTQYF.

This chain links TRBV7-2 with TRBJ1-2; D remains unclear. The ends were cut back, 5 bases at V and 8 bases at J, with 15 bases in the middle. The CDR3 extends over 13 amino acids. The germline CDR1 and CDR2 sequences are SGHTA and FQGNSA. The CDR3: CASSTRGIYGYTF. The CDR3 region has the DNA TGTGCCAGCAGCACTAGAGGAATCTACGGCTACACCTTC. Filled out from reference TRBV7-2 and TRBJ1-2, the complete variable domain reads GAGVSQSPSNKVTEKGKDVELRCDPISGHTALYWYRQSLGQGLEFLIYFQGNSAPDKSGLPSDRFSAERTGGSVSTLTIQRTQQEDSAVYLCASSTRGIYGYTFGSGTRLTVV.

The chain combines TRBV25-1 with TRBJ2-1; D is undetermined. Trimming removed 3 bases at V and 8 bases at J, with 11 bases between. The germline gives CDR1 MGHDK, CDR2 SYGVNS. CDR3 length equals 13 residues. CDR3 DNA sequence: TGTGCCAGCAGTGATTCAAGCGTACATGAGCAGTTCTTC. Translated, it gives CASSDSSVHEQFF.

Points on this clone: Germline and junction disagree at one end, which may indicate a read error. This chain links TRBV7-7 with TRBJ2-5; 7 positions agree with TRBD1. Germline V gene data show CDR1 as SSHAT and CDR2 as FNYEAQ (reference sequence). The CDR3 is 14 amino acids. The CDR3 here is CASSLGDRVETQYF. In DNA, the CDR3 is TGTGCTAGCAGCTTAGGAGACAGGGTTGAGACCCAGTACTTC.